Listed below are T cell receptor beta chains from one sample, sequenced in a study of blood T cell repertoires in COVID-19. TCRdb's copy holds only in-frame clones and misses some; the assay was immunoSEQ multiplex PCR. The sample yields fewer than 65,000 clones, almost 85% seen once. Material for sequencing was peripheral blood. These receptors were taken from a man in his fifties or sixties with acute or convalescent COVID-19. The conserved cysteine and the conserved F or W are not part of the CDR3 here.

cdr3_length | j_call | v_call | cdr3_aa
13 | TRBJ1-6 | TRBV9 | ASSVGQVGNSPLH
16 | TRBJ2-5 | TRBV6-6 | TSSPRNVGGGTQETQY
11 | TRBJ1-2 | TRBV2 | ASSGQNSYGYT
14 | TRBJ1-5 | TRBV21-1 | ASSIRDRSAFQPQH
11 | TRBJ1-2 | TRBV2 | ASSGGQGGGYT
18 | TRBJ2-5 | TRBV19 | ASSVGLAGRGGGTQETQY
9 | TRBJ1-1 | TRBV2 | ASEGVTEAF
13 | TRBJ1-4 | TRBV27 | ASSWRGATNEKLF
14 | TRBJ2-3 | TRBV27 | ASSSLVWTSTDTQY
11 | TRBJ2-7 | TRBV7-2 | ASSQGPEAEQY
14 | TRBJ2-1 | TRBV24-1 | ATSDPDRAGGNEQF
13 | TRBJ2-5 | TRBV12-5 | ASGPDRGGKQTQY
14 | TRBJ2-4 | TRBV7-2 | ASSPTTFLAKNIQY
12 | TRBJ1-5 | TRBV18 | ASSDYGFNQPQH
11 | TRBJ2-7 | TRBV12-3/TRBV12-4 | ASRNDYVYEQY
12 | TRBJ1-5 | TRBV19 | ASSADRPNQPQH
15 | TRBJ1-5 | TRBV5-8 | ASQAARGTFSNQPQH
9 | TRBJ1-2 | TRBV2 | ASTRESLFP
13 | TRBJ2-4 | TRBV5-1 | ASSLDNLAKNIQY
12 | TRBJ2-1 | TRBV27 | ATAGGSSYNEQF
11 | TRBJ1-6 | TRBV5-1 | ASSLAGDSPLH
12 | TRBJ1-3 | TRBV19 | ASGRLEAGNTIY
12 | TRBJ1-1 | TRBV29-1 | SVGTGGADTEAF
13 | TRBJ2-2 | TRBV30 | AWSVWRDGTGELF
14 | TRBJ1-5 | TRBV19 | ASTNDRGGRNQPQH
15 | TRBJ2-7 | TRBV4-1 | ANPRGLAGEPPYEQY
11 | TRBJ1-2 | TRBV5-6 | ASSPGQGYGYT
13 | TRBJ1-2 | TRBV9 | ASSSPAGRNYGYT
11 | TRBJ2-2 | TRBV28 | ASGQTNTGELF
11 | TRBJ2-3 | TRBV29-1 | SVEGRVADTQY
12 | TRBJ2-3 | TRBV5-5 | ASSLKGNSDTQY
11 | TRBJ1-1 | TRBV5-6 | ASSGRGLTEAF
15 | TRBJ2-3 | TRBV6-8 | ASSSLYERDCTDTQY
15 | TRBJ2-3 | TRBV4-2 | ASSPMVLAGGTDTQY
12 | TRBJ2-3 | TRBV18 | ASSSSLVTDTQY
11 | TRBJ2-3 | TRBV18 | ASSPPNTDTQY
9 | TRBJ1-2 | TRBV20-1 | SASNNYGYT
16 | TRBJ2-5 | TRBV7-3 | ASSLGPRLAEPQETQY
11 | TRBJ1-2 | TRBV7-3 | ASSLTPGYGYT
12 | TRBJ2-3 | TRBV2 | ASSEGTRGMAQY
14 | TRBJ1-4 | TRBV7-2 | ASSLVGGTTNEKLF
16 | TRBJ2-6 | TRBV5-8 | ASSSGGLTYSGANVLT
14 | TRBJ1-2 | TRBV5-6 | ASSGGQTSPLYGYT
12 | TRBJ2-3 | TRBV9 | ATEGEGPGDTQY
14 | TRBJ2-7 | TRBV7-9 | ASSGHRGAYSYEQY
13 | TRBJ1-2 | TRBV6-6 | ASTTVTGGHYGYT
13 | TRBJ2-7 | TRBV2 | ASGATGTGGLGQG
11 | TRBJ2-6 | TRBV4-1 | ASSQGTENVLT
13 | TRBJ1-5 | TRBV7-2 | ASSLGAGLNQPQH
15 | TRBJ2-1 | TRBV5-4 | ASRLTSGGALIYEQF
15 | TRBJ2-1 | TRBV18 | ASSPILIGTGDNEQF
14 | TRBJ2-4 | TRBV19 | ASSIGREEGKNIQY
14 | TRBJ2-2 | TRBV27 | ASNSRQGGSTGELF
15 | TRBJ2-2 | TRBV4-1 | ASSQGTSGGNTGELF
16 | TRBJ2-2 | TRBV24-1 | ATNPGGRTSGATGELF
13 | TRBJ2-2 | TRBV6-5 | ASSRTVSNTGELF
12 | TRBJ2-5 | TRBV5-1 | ASSLDTSGETQY
13 | TRBJ2-1 | TRBV6-4 | ASRRDSSSYNEQF
16 | TRBJ2-6 | TRBV4-2 | ASRQISTGGSGANVLT
12 | TRBJ2-5 | TRBV7-2 | ASSLLLGGKTQY